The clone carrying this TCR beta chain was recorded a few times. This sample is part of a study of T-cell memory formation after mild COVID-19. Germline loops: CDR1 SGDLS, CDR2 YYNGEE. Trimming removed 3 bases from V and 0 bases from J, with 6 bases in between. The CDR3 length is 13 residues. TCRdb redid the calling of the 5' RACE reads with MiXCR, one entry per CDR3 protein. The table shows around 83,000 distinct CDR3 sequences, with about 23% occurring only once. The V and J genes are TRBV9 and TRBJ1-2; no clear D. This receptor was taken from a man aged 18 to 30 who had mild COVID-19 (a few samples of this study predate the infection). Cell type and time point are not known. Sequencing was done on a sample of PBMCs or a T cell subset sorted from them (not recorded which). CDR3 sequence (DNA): TGTGCCAGCAGCGGAGACTCTAACTATGGCTACACCTTC. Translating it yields CASSGDSNYGYTF.